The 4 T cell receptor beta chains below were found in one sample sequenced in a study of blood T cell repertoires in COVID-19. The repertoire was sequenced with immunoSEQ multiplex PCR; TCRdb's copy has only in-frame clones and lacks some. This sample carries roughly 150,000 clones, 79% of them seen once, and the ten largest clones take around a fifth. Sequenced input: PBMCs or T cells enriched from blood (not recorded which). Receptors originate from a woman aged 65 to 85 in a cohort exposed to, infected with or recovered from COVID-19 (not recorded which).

Here the CDR3 reads CASSSDRGYPSGANVLTF. The CDR3 DNA reads as TGTGCCAGCAGTTCTGACAGGGGGTACCCCTCTGGGGCCAACGTCCTGACTTTC. The rearrangement links TRBV6-2 or TRBV6-3 to TRBJ2-6; 9 nucleotides line up with TRBD1. In germline, CDR1 is MNHEY, CDR2 SVGEGT. With 4 bases clipped from V and 0 bases from J, the junction kept 7 bases outside the gene matches. The CDR3 loop spans 18 amino acids.

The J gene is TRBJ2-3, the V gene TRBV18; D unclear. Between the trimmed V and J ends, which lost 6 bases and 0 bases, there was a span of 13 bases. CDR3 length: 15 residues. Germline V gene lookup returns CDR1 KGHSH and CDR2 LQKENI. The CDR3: CASSFAEASTDTQYF. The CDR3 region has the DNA TGTGCCAGCTCCTTTGCTGAGGCCAGCACAGATACGCAGTATTTT.

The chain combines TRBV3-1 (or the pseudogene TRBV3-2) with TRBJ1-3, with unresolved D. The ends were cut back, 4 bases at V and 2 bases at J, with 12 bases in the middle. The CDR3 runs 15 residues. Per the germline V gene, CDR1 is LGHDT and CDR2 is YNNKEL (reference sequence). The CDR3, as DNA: TGTGCCAGCAGCCCCCGACTTGGCCCTGGAAACACCATATATTTT. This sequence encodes CASSPRLGPGNTIYF.

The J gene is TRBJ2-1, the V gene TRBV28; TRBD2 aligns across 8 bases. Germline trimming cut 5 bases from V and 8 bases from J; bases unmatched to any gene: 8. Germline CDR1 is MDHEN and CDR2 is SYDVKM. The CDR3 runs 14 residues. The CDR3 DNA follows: TGTGCCAGCAGTAGAGCGGGAGTCGGGTATGAGCAGTTCTTC. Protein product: CASSRAGVGYEQFF.